Each of the 29 T cell receptor beta chains below was sequenced from the same sample in a study of CD8 T cells in ankylosing spondylitis (dated 2017 in TCRdb). Their cognate antigens are unknown. The library was made by 5' RACE. Sequenced using an Illumina HiSeq 2500. The public reads were reanalyzed by TCRdb: fastp trimming at Q25, MiXCR alignment, in-frame beta chains only. Under each unique CDR3 protein, matching rows form one entry showing the most common genes and DNA. The sample table shows fewer than 500,000 distinct CDR3 sequences, and roughly 25% are seen once. In total, the top ten clones hold under 0.9% of the sample. The research as a whole found: A TCR beta motif of roughly 8 highly homologous amino acid variants appeared characteristic of blood from ankylosing spondylitis patients.

Sequencing input: blood, either unsorted or a sorted T cell fraction (not recorded which). The origin of the receptors is a male donor with ankylosing spondylitis.

The chain couples TRBV29-1 to TRBJ2-6; tentatively, D is TRBD1 or TRBD2 (5 bases each). Germline V gene data show CDR1 as SQVTM and CDR2 as ANQGSEA. V lost 3 bases and J 0 bases, leaving 6 bases between the germline ends. The CDR3 has 14 residues. CDR3 sequence: CSVDGGSGANVLTF. Here the CDR3 DNA reads TGCAGCGTTGATGGGGGCTCTGGGGCCAACGTCCTGACTTTC.

The J gene is TRBJ2-3, the V gene TRBV3-1, with TRBD2 identical over 11 bases. Germline assignment: CDR1 LGHDT and CDR2 YNNKEL (reference sequence). V lost 5 bases to trimming and J lost 4 bases; unmatched junction nucleotides: 8. CDR3 size: 16 residues. The CDR3 reads CASSYGTSGEADTQYF. The CDR3 nucleotides read TGTGCCAGCAGCTATGGGACTAGCGGAGAGGCAGATACGCAGTATTTT.

The chain joins TRBV2 to TRBJ1-6, with unresolved D. V shed 6 bases and J shed 9 bases, with 18 bases lying between them. The CDR3 extends over 15 amino acids. Germline V gene lookup returns CDR1 SNHLY and CDR2 FYNNEI. DNA for the CDR3: TGTGCCAGCAGCCAAGCCCGGGGAAGAGGTTCACCCCTCCACTTT. Its protein is CASSQARGRGSPLHF.

The CDR3: CASSLITGELFF. The DNA for the CDR3 is TGTGCCAGCAGCTTAATCACCGGGGAGCTGTTTTTT. The chain recombines TRBV7-9 with TRBJ2-2; no definite D call. Trimming stripped 2 bases from V and 4 bases from J, with 2 bases between. CDR3 size: 12 residues. Germline values: CDR1 SEHNR, CDR2 FQNEAQ (reference sequence).

This chain connects TRBV12-3 or TRBV12-4 to TRBJ1-1; D is ambiguous. Trimming left V 3 bases short and J 3 bases short, with 17 bases between. This CDR3 comprises 16 residues. CDR3 coding DNA: TGTGCCAGCAGTTTTTGGAGGGCCGGAACATACACTGAAGCTTTCTTT. Amino acid sequence: CASSFWRAGTYTEAFF.

This clonotype appeared a few times. The chain combines TRBV21-1 with TRBJ2-7; no check of the table's D call, TRBD1, against the DNA was made. TRBV21-1 is designated a pseudogene. This CDR3 is built from 17 residues. The CDR3 DNA reads TGTGCCAGCAGCAAAGCGCTACTGAGGACAGGGGTCTACGAGCAGTACGTC. It translates to CASSKALLRTGVYEQYV.

V is TRBV20-1 and J is TRBJ2-7, with D maybe TRBD1 (6 bases). This CDR3 has 14 amino acids. The germline gives CDR1 DFQATT, CDR2 SNEGSKA (reference sequence). The V gene lost 3 bases and the J gene lost 1 base, with 13 bases spanning the gap. The CDR3 here is CSASIPGTSYEQYF. For the CDR3, the DNA is TGCAGTGCTAGCATCCCCGGGACATCCTACGAGCAGTACTTC.

At least ten counts were recorded for this clonotype. The chain is built from TRBV20-1 and TRBJ1-5; unclear D gene. Germline values: CDR1 DFQATT, CDR2 SNEGSKA (reference sequence). The germline V and J ends were trimmed by 3 bases and 4 bases, with 13 bases remaining between them. The CDR3 length is 14 residues. The CDR3 sequence is CSASLGFRNQPQHF. The CDR3 DNA reads TGCAGTGCTAGTCTGGGGTTTCGGAATCAGCCCCAGCATTTT.

This clonotype came up a few times. The chain employs TRBV20-1 and TRBJ1-4; D gene unclear. Trimming left V 3 bases short and J 11 bases short, with 13 bases between. The CDR3 is 12 amino acids. Germline values: CDR1 DFQATT, CDR2 SNEGSKA (reference sequence). CDR3 loop: CSASRIGEKLFF. The CDR3 coding sequence is TGCAGTGCTAGTCGGATCGGGGAGAAACTGTTTTTT.

The J gene is TRBJ1-1, the V gene TRBV10-2, with D perhaps matching TRBD1 (6 bases). V was cut by 6 bases and J by 1 base, with 12 bases left in between. Germline V gene lookup returns CDR1 WSHSY and CDR2 SAAADI. The CDR3 covers 14 residues. CDR3 coding DNA: TGCGCCAGCAGGATCAGGGGCCCGAACACTGAAGCTTTCTTT. Amino acids: CASRIRGPNTEAFF.

This clonotype was seen a few times. The gene calls are TRBV25-1 and TRBJ2-1; D might be TRBD1 or TRBD2, each matching 5 bases. The CDR3 covers 16 residues. V was shortened by 6 bases and J by 5 bases, with 20 bases between the two germline ends. The germline V gene has CDR1 MGHDK and CDR2 SYGVNS. This CDR3 reads CASSDYGGAANNEQFF. CDR3 bases: TGTGCCAGCAGCGACTACGGTGGGGCTGCCAACAATGAGCAGTTCTTC.

This clonotype occurred many times. This sequence joins TRBV5-1 and TRBJ2-3, with D tentatively TRBD1 or TRBD2 (5 bases each). Trimming took off 7 bases at V and 0 bases at J, with 15 bases between the two ends. Germline CDR1 is SGHRS and CDR2 is YFSETQ. This CDR3 has 15 amino acids. The CDR3 bases are TGCGCCAGCTCGCCGGGACCTACTAGCACAGATACGCAGTATTTT. This sequence encodes CASSPGPTSTDTQYF.

This clonotype was seen only a few times. The chain uses TRBV20-1 and TRBJ2-3, with D perhaps matching TRBD2 (6 bases). V lost 6 bases and J lost 14, with 27 bases in between. This CDR3 is built from 14 residues. Germline values: CDR1 DFQATT, CDR2 SNEGSKA (reference sequence). CDR3 coding DNA: TGCAGTGCGCCCTTTAGCGGTACACACTCTCGAATGTATTTT. It is translated as CSAPFSGTHSRMYF.

The table lists this clonotype with a few counts. This sequence joins TRBV3-1 and TRBJ2-3; a weak D match, TRBD1 (5 bases). Per the germline V gene, CDR1 is LGHDT and CDR2 is YNNKEL (reference sequence). With 4 bases removed from V and 3 bases from J, the gap between germline ends came to 5 bases. CDR3 length equals 12 residues. CDR3 residues: CASSRTTDTQYF. CDR3 coding DNA: TGTGCCAGCAGCCGGACAACAGATACGCAGTATTTT.

DNA of the CDR3: TGCGCCAGCAGCCAAGACAGGAGAGGCGCAGATACGCAGTATTTT. The encoded protein is CASSQDRRGADTQYF. The rearrangement uses TRBV4-1 and TRBJ2-3, with unresolved D. The germline V gene has CDR1 MGHRA and CDR2 YSYEKL. Trimming pared 0 bases from V and 4 bases from J, leaving 11 bases between. There are 15 residues in the CDR3.

The V and J genes are TRBV12-3 or TRBV12-4 and TRBJ2-3; no definite D call. The V end lost 1 base, the J end lost 2 bases, and 13 bases lay between the germline ends. The CDR3 covers 16 residues. CDR3 loop: CASSLGGGFATDTQYF. In DNA form, the CDR3 reads TGTGCCAGCAGTTTAGGTGGTGGATTCGCCACAGATACGCAGTATTTT.

The chain employs TRBV4-1 and TRBJ2-4; 10 bases are shared with TRBD1. V gave up 4 bases and J gave up 0 bases; unmatched junction bases: 6. Per the germline V gene, CDR1 is MGHRA and CDR2 is YSYEKL. This CDR3 contains 17 residues. The CDR3 is CASSRAGTGAAKNIQYF. As DNA, the CDR3 is TGCGCCAGCAGCCGGGCAGGGACAGGGGCAGCCAAAAACATTCAGTACTTC.

This chain connects TRBV20-1 to TRBJ2-1; no clear D. Trimming stripped 3 bases from V and 0 bases from J, with 15 bases between. Germline V gives CDR1 DFQATT, CDR2 SNEGSKA (reference sequence). The CDR3 sequence is 16 residues long. Here the CDR3 reads CSARTFRATSYNEQFF. Written as DNA, the CDR3 is TGCAGTGCTAGGACTTTCAGAGCCACCTCCTACAATGAGCAGTTCTTC.

The chain has TRBV5-1 and TRBJ2-1, with D maybe TRBD2 (6 bases). V was trimmed by 2 bases and J by 8 bases, leaving 20 bases between them. Germline CDR1 is SGHRS and CDR2 is YFSETQ. The length of the CDR3 is 16 residues. DNA for the CDR3: TGCGCCAGCAGCTTAATTGGGACTTCGCCGACGGATGAGCAGTTCTTC. The encoded protein is CASSLIGTSPTDEQFF.

The V and J genes are TRBV5-1 and TRBJ1-2, with a weak D call TRBD1 (6 bases). V lost 7 bases, J lost 1 base, and 14 bases lay in between. CDR1 and CDR2 from the germline V gene are SGHRS and YFSETQ. The CDR3 spans 14 residues. The CDR3 bases are TGCGCCAGCGGCTCGGGGGGCCGTAACTATGGCTACACCTTC. It is translated as CASGSGGRNYGYTF.

This clonotype was counted between two and nine times. V is TRBV30 and J is TRBJ1-2, with TRBD1 matching over 7 bases. This CDR3 contains 15 residues. After removal of 0 bases from V and 7 bases from J, the junction contained 11 bases not matched to a gene. Germline V lookup: CDR1 GTSNPN, CDR2 SVGIG (reference sequence). Here the CDR3 DNA reads TGTGCCTGGAGTGTAGTCGAGGGGGCGAGTAGTGGCTACACCTTC. Translating it yields CAWSVVEGASSGYTF.

The rearrangement links TRBV5-6 to TRBJ2-7, with D possibly matching TRBD2 (6 bases). Trimming removed 4 bases at V and 7 bases at J, with 12 bases between. CDR3 length: 12 amino acids. CDR1 is SGHDT and CDR2 is YYEEEE in the germline V gene. The CDR3 region is CASSSSGAEQYF. CDR3 nucleotides: TGTGCCAGCAGCAGTAGCGGTGCGGAGCAGTACTTC.

J is TRBJ2-7 and V is TRBV6-1, with D uncertain. CDR1 and CDR2 from the germline V gene are MNHNS and SASEGT. Trimming removed 5 bases at V and 6 bases at J, with 23 bases between. This CDR3 is built from 16 residues. The CDR3 DNA sequence: TGTGCCAGCAGTCGACCTACAGTATCTGAAGTAAGCGAGCAGTACTTC. This gives the protein CASSRPTVSEVSEQYF.

J is TRBJ1-5 and V is TRBV3-1; possible D gene TRBD1, 6 bases. V dropped 1 base and J dropped 12 bases, with 13 bases sitting between them. Germline CDR1 is LGHDT and CDR2 is YNNKEL (reference sequence). CDR3 length equals 13 residues. The CDR3 DNA reads TGTGCCAGCAGCCAAGGAAGGGGGGCTCTCCAGCATTTT. Amino acids: CASSQGRGALQHF.

Only a few counts were recorded for this clonotype. This CDR3 is missing its conserved last phenylalanine or tryptophan, likely due to a read error. The V gene is TRBV7-6, the J gene TRBJ1-5; no clear D gene. The CDR3 is made up of 15 amino acids. Trimming cost V 0 bases and J 7 bases, with 13 bases left between them. In germline, CDR1 is SGHVS, CDR2 FNYEAQ. The CDR3 here is CASSLAAGSGQPQHS. The CDR3 DNA reads as TGTGCCAGCAGCTTAGCTGCGGGTTCTGGGCAGCCCCAGCATTCT.

This clonotype has a handful of counts. The rearrangement uses TRBV29-1 and TRBJ2-3; D is unclear. The CDR3 sequence is 12 residues long. The germline gives CDR1 SQVTM, CDR2 ANQGSEA. The CDR3 DNA sequence: TGCAGTTCTGCTCGCGCGGCAGATACGCAGTATTTT. It specifies CSSARAADTQYF.

The rearrangement links TRBV6-5 to TRBJ2-7; 8 bases match TRBD2. Germline trimming cut 2 bases from V and 0 bases from J; bases unmatched to any gene: 9. This CDR3 spans 17 amino acids. Germline V gene sequence: CDR1 MNHEY, CDR2 SVGAGI. The DNA for the CDR3 is TGTGCCAGCAGTTACATCCAGCGGGAGTCTCACTCCTACGAGCAGTACTTC. It translates to CASSYIQRESHSYEQYF.

This clonotype showed up many times. The chain recombines TRBV5-1 with TRBJ1-2, with unresolved D. The V gene's germline CDR1 is SGHRS and CDR2 YFSETQ. There are 13 residues in the CDR3. The V end lost 2 bases, the J end lost 4 bases, and 9 bases lay between the germline ends. CDR3 nucleotide sequence: TGCGCCAGCAGCTTAGGTCAGACCTATGGCTACACCTTC. Translated, it gives CASSLGQTYGYTF.

This clonotype is medium-sized (0.01 to 0.1%). The rearrangement joins TRBV20-1 to TRBJ2-1; no reliable D call. CDR1 DFQATT and CDR2 SNEGSKA come from the germline V gene (reference sequence). The CDR3 has 10 amino acids. V was trimmed by 2 bases and J by 4 bases, leaving 0 bases between them. The CDR3 here is CSARYNEQFF. As DNA, the CDR3 is TGCAGTGCTAGATACAATGAGCAGTTCTTC.